This entry describes one T cell receptor (beta chain). The junction does not match germline at one end; this may be a read error. In germline, CDR1 is SGHVS, CDR2 FNYEAQ. CDR3 length equals 15 residues. The entry originates in a study of blood T cells in healthy people across ages. PCR was performed a second time for roughly 7 to 12 cycles using a sample-barcoded 5' primer and a J-beta primer mix. Each TCR beta cDNA got a 12-nucleotide random molecular identifier. TCRdb passed the 5' RACE reads through MiXCR, listing each CDR3 protein once. The sample gives over 300,000 distinct CDR3 sequences, about 52% of which show up once; under 65% is in the top ten.

This sequence was found in a man in his 60s in good health. The sample was blood. The chain combines TRBV7-6 with TRBJ2-7; 12 positions match TRBD2. CDR3 nucleotide sequence: TGCGCCAGCAGCCTAGGACTAGCGGGAAGGGGCGAGCAGTACTTC. It encodes CASSLGLAGRGEQYF.